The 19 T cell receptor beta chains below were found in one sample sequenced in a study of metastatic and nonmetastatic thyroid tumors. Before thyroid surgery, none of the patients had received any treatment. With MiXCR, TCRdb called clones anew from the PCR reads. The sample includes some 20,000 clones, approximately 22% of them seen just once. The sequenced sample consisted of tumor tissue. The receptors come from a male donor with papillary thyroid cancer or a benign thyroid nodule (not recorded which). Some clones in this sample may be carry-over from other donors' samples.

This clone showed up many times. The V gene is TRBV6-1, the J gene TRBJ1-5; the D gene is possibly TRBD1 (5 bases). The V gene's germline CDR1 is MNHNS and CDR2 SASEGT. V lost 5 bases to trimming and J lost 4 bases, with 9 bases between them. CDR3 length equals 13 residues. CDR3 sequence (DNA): TGTGCCAGCAGTCGGGGGTCTAATCAGCCCCAGCATTTT. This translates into CASSRGSNQPQHF.

The CDR3 DNA is TGTGCCAGCTCAGTACAACGGGGAAGGTCCACAGATACGCAGTATTTT. It encodes CASSVQRGRSTDTQYF. The gene calls are TRBV18 and TRBJ2-3, with D possibly being TRBD2 (5 bases). Trimming took 5 bases from V and 2 from J, leaving 17 bases between them. This CDR3 is built from 16 residues. The germline gives CDR1 KGHSH, CDR2 LQKENI.

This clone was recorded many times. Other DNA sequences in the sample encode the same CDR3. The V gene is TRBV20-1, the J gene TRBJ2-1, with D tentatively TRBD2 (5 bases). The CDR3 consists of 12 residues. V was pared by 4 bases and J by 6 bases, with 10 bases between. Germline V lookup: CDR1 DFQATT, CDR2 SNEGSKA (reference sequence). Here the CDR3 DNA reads TGCAGTGCTAAGGAAGGGAGCAATGAGCAGTTCTTC. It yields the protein CSAKEGSNEQFF.

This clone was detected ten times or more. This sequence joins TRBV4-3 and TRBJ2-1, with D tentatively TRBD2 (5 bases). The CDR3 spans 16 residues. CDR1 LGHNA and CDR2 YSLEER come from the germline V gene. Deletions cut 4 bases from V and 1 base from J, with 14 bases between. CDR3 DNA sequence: TGCGCCAGCAGCCGAGAAGCGGTAACTTCCTACAATGAGCAGTTCTTC. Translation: CASSREAVTSYNEQFF.

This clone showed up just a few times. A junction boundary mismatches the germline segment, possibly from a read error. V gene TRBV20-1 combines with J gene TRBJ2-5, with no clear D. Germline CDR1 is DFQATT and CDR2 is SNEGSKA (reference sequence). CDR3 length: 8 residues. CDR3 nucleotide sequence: TGCAGTGCTAAGAACTGGGACTTC. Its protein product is CSAKNWDF.

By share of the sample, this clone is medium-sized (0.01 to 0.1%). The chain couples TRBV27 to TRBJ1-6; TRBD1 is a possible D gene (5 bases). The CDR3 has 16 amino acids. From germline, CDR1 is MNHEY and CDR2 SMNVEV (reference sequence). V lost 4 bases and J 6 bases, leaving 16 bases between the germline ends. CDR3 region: CASSSPYWGGNSPLHF. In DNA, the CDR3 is TGTGCCAGCAGTTCCCCCTATTGGGGGGGTAATTCACCCCTCCACTTT.

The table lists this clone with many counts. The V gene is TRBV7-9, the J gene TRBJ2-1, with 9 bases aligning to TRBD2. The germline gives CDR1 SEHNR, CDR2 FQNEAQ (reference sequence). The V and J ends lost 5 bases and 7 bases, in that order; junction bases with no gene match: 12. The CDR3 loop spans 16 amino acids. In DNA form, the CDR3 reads TGTGCCAGCAGCGGGGGGGCTAGCGGGATAAAGAATGAGCAGTTCTTC. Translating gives CASSGGASGIKNEQFF.

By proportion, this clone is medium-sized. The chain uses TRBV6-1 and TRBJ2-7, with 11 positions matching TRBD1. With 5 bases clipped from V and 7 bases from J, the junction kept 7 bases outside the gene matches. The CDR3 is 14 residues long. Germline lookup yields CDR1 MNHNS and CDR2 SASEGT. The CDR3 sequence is CASSFGQGAGEQYF. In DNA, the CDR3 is TGTGCCAGCAGTTTTGGACAGGGGGCGGGGGAGCAGTACTTC.

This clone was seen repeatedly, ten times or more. CDR3 DNA sequence: TGCGCCAGCAGGCAATATGGGGGGGAAGATGAAAAACTGTTTTTT. This encodes CASRQYGGEDEKLFF. The chain couples TRBV4-1 to TRBJ1-4; weak D call: TRBD1 (5 bases). Trimming stripped 6 bases from V and 6 bases from J, with 17 bases between. This CDR3 contains 15 residues. CDR1 and CDR2 (germline): MGHRA, YSYEKL.

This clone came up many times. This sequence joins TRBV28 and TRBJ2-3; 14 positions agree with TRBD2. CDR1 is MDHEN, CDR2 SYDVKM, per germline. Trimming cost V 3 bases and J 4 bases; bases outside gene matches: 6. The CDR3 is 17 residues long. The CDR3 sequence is CASSFGGLAGGSDTQYF. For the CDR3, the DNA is TGTGCCAGCAGTTTTGGAGGACTAGCGGGAGGTTCAGATACGCAGTATTTT.

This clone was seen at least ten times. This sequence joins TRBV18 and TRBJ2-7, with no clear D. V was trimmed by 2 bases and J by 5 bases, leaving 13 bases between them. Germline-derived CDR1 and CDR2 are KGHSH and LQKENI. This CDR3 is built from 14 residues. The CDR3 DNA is TGTGCCAGCTCACCATTCGCACCCCACGACGAGCAGTACTTC. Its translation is CASSPFAPHDEQYF.

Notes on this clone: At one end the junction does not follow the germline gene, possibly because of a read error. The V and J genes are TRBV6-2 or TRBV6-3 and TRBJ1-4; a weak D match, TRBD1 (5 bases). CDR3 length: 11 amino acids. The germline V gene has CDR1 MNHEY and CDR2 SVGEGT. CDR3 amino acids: CAAGGGENLLF. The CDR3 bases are TGTGCCGCGGGGGGAGGTGAAAACCTGCTTTTT.

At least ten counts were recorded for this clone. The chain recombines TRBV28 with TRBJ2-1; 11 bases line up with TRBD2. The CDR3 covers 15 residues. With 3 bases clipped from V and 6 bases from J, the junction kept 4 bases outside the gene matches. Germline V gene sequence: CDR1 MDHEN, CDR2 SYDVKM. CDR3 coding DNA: TGTGCCAGCAGTTTGGGACTAGCGGACTTCAATGAGCAGTTCTTC. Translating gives CASSLGLADFNEQFF. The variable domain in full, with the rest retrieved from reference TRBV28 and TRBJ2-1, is DVKVTQSSRYLVKRTGEKVFLECVQDMDHENMFWYRQDPGLGLRLIYFSYDVKMKEKGDIPEGYSVSREKKERFSLILESASTNQTSMYLCASSLGLADFNEQFFGPGTRLTVL.

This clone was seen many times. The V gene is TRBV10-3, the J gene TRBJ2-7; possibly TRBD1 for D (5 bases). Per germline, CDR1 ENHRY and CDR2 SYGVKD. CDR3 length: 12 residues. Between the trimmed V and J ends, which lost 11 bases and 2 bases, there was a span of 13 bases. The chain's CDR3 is CAPKTVTYEQYF. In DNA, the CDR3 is TGTGCCCCAAAGACAGTCACCTACGAGCAGTACTTC.

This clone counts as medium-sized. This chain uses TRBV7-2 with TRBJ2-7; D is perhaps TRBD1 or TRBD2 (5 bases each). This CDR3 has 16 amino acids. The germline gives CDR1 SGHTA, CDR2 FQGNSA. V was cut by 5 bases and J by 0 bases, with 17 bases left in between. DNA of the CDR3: TGTGCCAGCAGCCGGCTGTGGGGGAAGAACTCCTACGAGCAGTACTTC. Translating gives CASSRLWGKNSYEQYF.

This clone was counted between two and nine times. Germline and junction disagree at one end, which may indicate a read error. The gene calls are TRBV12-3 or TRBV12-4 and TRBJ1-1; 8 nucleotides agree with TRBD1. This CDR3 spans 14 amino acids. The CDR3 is CASRITGGFTEDSF. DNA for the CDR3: TGTGCCAGCAGAATCACAGGGGGATTCACTGAAGATTCCTTT.

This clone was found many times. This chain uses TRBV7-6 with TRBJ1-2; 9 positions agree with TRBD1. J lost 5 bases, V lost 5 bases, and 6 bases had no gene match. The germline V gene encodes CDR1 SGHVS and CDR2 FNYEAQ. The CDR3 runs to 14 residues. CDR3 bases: TGTGCCAGCAGCCCAGGACAGGGGAGATATGGCTACACCTTC. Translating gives CASSPGQGRYGYTF.

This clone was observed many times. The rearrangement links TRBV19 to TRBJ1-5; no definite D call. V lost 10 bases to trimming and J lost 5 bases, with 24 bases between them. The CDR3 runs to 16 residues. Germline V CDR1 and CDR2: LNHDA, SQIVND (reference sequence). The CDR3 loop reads CATARTGVLLHQPQHF. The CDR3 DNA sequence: TGTGCCACCGCACGTACCGGCGTCCTACTCCATCAGCCCCAGCATTTT.

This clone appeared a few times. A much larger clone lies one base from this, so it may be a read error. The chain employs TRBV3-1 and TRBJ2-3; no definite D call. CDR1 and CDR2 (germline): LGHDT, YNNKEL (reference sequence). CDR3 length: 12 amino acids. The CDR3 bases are TGTGCCATCAGCCAAGCCACAGATACGCAGTATTTT. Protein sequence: CAISQATDTQYF.